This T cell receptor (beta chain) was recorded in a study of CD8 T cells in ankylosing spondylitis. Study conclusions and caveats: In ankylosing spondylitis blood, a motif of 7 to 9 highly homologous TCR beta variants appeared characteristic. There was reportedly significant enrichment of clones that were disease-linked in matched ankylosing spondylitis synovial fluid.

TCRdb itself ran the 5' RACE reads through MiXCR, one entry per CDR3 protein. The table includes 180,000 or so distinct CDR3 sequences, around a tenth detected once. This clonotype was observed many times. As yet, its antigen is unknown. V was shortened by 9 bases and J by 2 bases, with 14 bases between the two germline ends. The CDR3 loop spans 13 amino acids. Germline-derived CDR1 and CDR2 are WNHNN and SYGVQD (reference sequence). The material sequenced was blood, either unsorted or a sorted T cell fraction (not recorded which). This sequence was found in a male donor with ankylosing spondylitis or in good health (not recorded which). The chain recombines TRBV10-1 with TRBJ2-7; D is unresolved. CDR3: CARENAGTYEQYF. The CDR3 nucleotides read TGCGCCAGGGAGAATGCAGGAACCTACGAGCAGTACTTC.